This is a list of T cell receptor beta chains from one sample in a study of human T cells and chemical hapten exposure. In TCRdb, the RACE reads were re-called with MiXCR into one record per CDR3 protein. The table records about 350,000 distinct CDR3 sequences, roughly 6.3% of them present only once. The sample here was whole blood, taken in connection with sensitization to the hapten diphenylcyclopropenone (DPC). These receptors were collected from a woman aged 18-29 years with alopecia areata. Some clones in this sample may be carry-over from other donors' samples. CDR3s include the opening cysteine and the closing phenylalanine or tryptophan. Fields, in order: J gene, V gene, CDR3 protein.

j_gene: TRBJ1-5
v_gene: TRBV12-3/TRBV12-4
CDR3aa: CASTTTSGQPQHF

j_gene: TRBJ2-1
v_gene: TRBV11-2
CDR3aa: CASSLEGPSYNEQFF

j_gene: TRBJ2-3
v_gene: TRBV2
CDR3aa: CASSESGDTQYF

j_gene: TRBJ1-6
v_gene: TRBV5-8
CDR3aa: CASSSYSGTGDSPLHF

j_gene: TRBJ2-3
v_gene: TRBV5-1
CDR3aa: CASSLVDRKTDTQYF

j_gene: TRBJ2-3
v_gene: TRBV28
CDR3aa: CASPPSTAPPRGGQYF

j_gene: TRBJ2-3
v_gene: TRBV5-1
CDR3aa: CASSRETGPATDTQYF

j_gene: TRBJ2-1
v_gene: TRBV7-9
CDR3aa: CASSLAPSGGRASYNEQFF

j_gene: TRBJ2-5
v_gene: TRBV18
CDR3aa: CASSPPSAGSQYF

j_gene: TRBJ2-3
v_gene: TRBV5-6
CDR3aa: CASSSRISTDTQYF

j_gene: TRBJ1-2
v_gene: TRBV4-3
CDR3aa: CASSRETGGRGVNGYTF

j_gene: TRBJ1-2
v_gene: TRBV5-6
CDR3aa: CASSFMEGPDYGYTF

j_gene: TRBJ2-7
v_gene: TRBV7-9
CDR3aa: CASSLVLDHEQYF

j_gene: TRBJ2-1
v_gene: TRBV11-3
CDR3aa: CASSLDGQPGREQFF

j_gene: TRBJ1-1
v_gene: TRBV20-1
CDR3aa: CSATMGHMNTEAFF

j_gene: TRBJ1-3
v_gene: TRBV7-2
CDR3aa: CASSGPSKNTIYF

j_gene: TRBJ1-1
v_gene: TRBV16
CDR3aa: CASSQSPLEAFF

j_gene: TRBJ1-5
v_gene: TRBV20-1
CDR3aa: CSARVSGQFNQPQHF

j_gene: TRBJ2-6
v_gene: TRBV11-2
CDR3aa: CASSLAWGANVLTF

j_gene: TRBJ1-5
v_gene: TRBV6-2/TRBV6-3
CDR3aa: CASSYGGQLSNQPQHF

j_gene: TRBJ2-7
v_gene: TRBV6-5
CDR3aa: CASSYARDRLFVEQYF

j_gene: TRBJ2-2
v_gene: TRBV6-5
CDR3aa: CASTLAGGTGEGELFF

j_gene: TRBJ2-7
v_gene: TRBV20-1
CDR3aa: CSARVGGPSEQYF

j_gene: TRBJ1-1
v_gene: TRBV4-3
CDR3aa: CASSQVADLNTEAFF

j_gene: TRBJ1-6
v_gene: TRBV20-1
CDR3aa: CSAREAGQGGSPLHF

j_gene: TRBJ2-1
v_gene: TRBV7-6
CDR3aa: CASSLSRLYNEQFF

j_gene: TRBJ2-3
v_gene: TRBV15
CDR3aa: CATSSLEGSTDTQYF

j_gene: TRBJ1-1
v_gene: TRBV7-9
CDR3aa: CASSSQTGNTEAFF

j_gene: TRBJ2-2
v_gene: TRBV12-3/TRBV12-4
CDR3aa: CASSPGTGNTGELFF

j_gene: TRBJ2-1
v_gene: TRBV11-3
CDR3aa: CASSSGPSYNEQFF

j_gene: TRBJ1-1
v_gene: TRBV24-1
CDR3aa: CATSDSNRREAFF

j_gene: TRBJ2-6
v_gene: TRBV9
CDR3aa: CASSVGGLGANVLTF

j_gene: TRBJ2-6
v_gene: TRBV5-4
CDR3aa: CASSGTGTAGANVLTF

j_gene: TRBJ2-1
v_gene: TRBV7-2
CDR3aa: CASSWGLAGGDEQFF

j_gene: TRBJ2-2
v_gene: TRBV7-9
CDR3aa: CASSPKGGDSTGELFF

j_gene: TRBJ1-1
v_gene: TRBV2
CDR3aa: CASSAGGNTEAFF

j_gene: TRBJ1-2
v_gene: TRBV3-1
CDR3aa: CASSQGERGYGYTF

j_gene: TRBJ1-5
v_gene: TRBV12-5
CDR3aa: CASGLVLTGRVNQPQHF

j_gene: TRBJ2-1
v_gene: TRBV6-5
CDR3aa: CASSYASGNNEQFF

j_gene: TRBJ2-6
v_gene: TRBV5-5
CDR3aa: CASSFGARKLSGANVLTF

j_gene: TRBJ2-3
v_gene: TRBV29-1
CDR3aa: CSVEDQLEADTQYF

j_gene: TRBJ1-1
v_gene: TRBV29-1
CDR3aa: CSVVGPRNTEAFF

j_gene: TRBJ2-5
v_gene: TRBV15
CDR3aa: CATSSGGALETQYF

j_gene: TRBJ1-5
v_gene: TRBV3-1
CDR3aa: CASSQGDRISNQPQHF

j_gene: TRBJ1-2
v_gene: TRBV9
CDR3aa: CASSVDGSGYGYTF

j_gene: TRBJ1-5
v_gene: TRBV3-1
CDR3aa: CASSLQGYQPQHF

j_gene: TRBJ2-4
v_gene: TRBV12-3/TRBV12-4
CDR3aa: CASSFVVAKNIQYF

j_gene: TRBJ1-3
v_gene: TRBV11-1
CDR3aa: CASSQQGARSGNTIYF

j_gene: TRBJ2-1
v_gene: TRBV20-1
CDR3aa: CSARASVPAGNEQFF

j_gene: TRBJ2-3
v_gene: TRBV7-9
CDR3aa: CASRAGLTDTQYF

j_gene: TRBJ1-5
v_gene: TRBV3-1
CDR3aa: CASSPGQLNQPQHF

j_gene: TRBJ2-5
v_gene: TRBV20-1
CDR3aa: CSARLASGRTQYF

j_gene: TRBJ2-3
v_gene: TRBV4-1
CDR3aa: CASSQGPQRGATDTQYF

j_gene: TRBJ2-3
v_gene: TRBV5-1
CDR3aa: CASSLGQQPDTQYF

j_gene: TRBJ2-3
v_gene: TRBV2
CDR3aa: CASSEGRYTDTQYF

j_gene: TRBJ2-2
v_gene: TRBV9
CDR3aa: CASSLGGMGSHTGELFF

j_gene: TRBJ2-1
v_gene: TRBV7-6
CDR3aa: CASSLAFYQVGGEQFF

j_gene: TRBJ1-5
v_gene: TRBV18
CDR3aa: CASSPGNSNQPQHF

j_gene: TRBJ2-2
v_gene: TRBV12-3/TRBV12-4
CDR3aa: CASSKPPPGELFF

j_gene: TRBJ1-4
v_gene: TRBV4-3
CDR3aa: CASSQTPNEKLFF